This T cell receptor beta chain derives from a study of cytomegalovirus exposure and HLA in healthy donors. V was pared by 6 bases and J by 1 base, with 13 bases between. This CDR3 is 14 amino acids long. The germline V gene has CDR1 SQVTM and CDR2 ANQGSEA. Researchers ran the PCR with 60 Vbeta and 13 Jbeta primers. Using immunoSEQ multiplex PCR, the repertoire was profiled, and TCRdb retains in-frame clones only, with some absent. This table has fewer than 250,000 clones, 79% appearing once. The source material was PBMCs. The chain uses TRBV29-1 and TRBJ1-5, with TRBD1 as a possible D gene (5 bases). The clonotype originates from a male donor in good health and CMV-seropositive. The CDR3 protein is CSVGDRGSNQPQHF. CDR3 nucleotide sequence: TGCAGCGTCGGGGACCGGGGGAGCAATCAGCCCCAGCATTTT.